At least ten counts were recorded for the clone carrying this T cell receptor beta chain. The antigen is undetermined. Clones were sequenced by immunoSEQ multiplex PCR, and TCRdb holds only the in-frame ones, with some missing. The sample lists 2,500,000 or so clones, around 94% occurring once. These data come from a study of shared clonotypes between healthy human individuals. Study-level results: Naive CD4 clonotype sharing across a few donors was around 5%. Among non-shared clonotypes, generation probabilities were lower than among those shared by all four donors.

V lost 1 base, J lost 3 bases, and 7 bases lay in between. This CDR3 contains 13 residues. Germline CDR1 and CDR2: LNHDA and SQIVND (reference sequence). Those who donated were healthy HIV-negative adults, with no recent acute infections or vaccinations reported. Naive CD4+ cells were CD45RA-selected; the remaining cells were memory. The sequencing sample was made of naive CD4+ T cells sorted from blood. Described subset: CD45RA+ positively selected. This receptor was obtained from a man aged 18 to 29 in good health. The V and J genes are TRBV19 and TRBJ2-7; D perhaps matches TRBD1 (5 bases). Here the CDR3 DNA reads TGTGCCAGTAGTATAGGACAGTTCTACGAGCAGTACTTC. It is translated as CASSIGQFYEQYF. The full variable domain, rest sourced from reference TRBV19 and TRBJ2-7, is DGGITQSPKYLFRKEGQNVTLSCEQNLNHDAMYWYRQDPGQGLRLIYYSQIVNDFQKGDIAEGYSVSREKKESFPLTVTSAQKNPTAFYLCASSIGQFYEQYFGPGTRLTVT.